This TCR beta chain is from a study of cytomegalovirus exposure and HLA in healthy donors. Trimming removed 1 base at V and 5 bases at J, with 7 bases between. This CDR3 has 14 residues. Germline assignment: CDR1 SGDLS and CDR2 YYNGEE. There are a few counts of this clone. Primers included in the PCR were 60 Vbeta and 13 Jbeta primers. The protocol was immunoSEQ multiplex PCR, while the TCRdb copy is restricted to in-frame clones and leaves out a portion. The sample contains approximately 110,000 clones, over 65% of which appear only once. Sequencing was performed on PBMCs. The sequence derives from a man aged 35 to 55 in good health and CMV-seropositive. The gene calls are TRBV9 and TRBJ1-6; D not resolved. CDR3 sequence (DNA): TGTGCCAGCAGCGTAACAGAAAATAATTCACCCCTCCACTTT. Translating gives CASSVTENNSPLHF.